This TCR beta chain emerged from a study of T cell responses to AZD1222 COVID-19 vaccine. Study findings and constraints: Spike regions recognized by vaccine-associated CD4 TCRs spanned the protein, led by 160-218 and 743-854. The sample set comprised mostly white British donors with more females, and clonal diversity was possibly underestimated. At baseline, seropositivity was found in only six AZD1222 recipients.

Concerning this clone itself: Its target is not known.

Repertoires were generated with immunoSEQ multiplex PCR, while TCRdb's copy carries only in-frame clones and drops some. The sample lists roughly 92,000 clones, 85% to 90% occurring once. The CDR3 length is 13 residues. Germline V gene data show CDR1 as GTSNPN and CDR2 as SVGIG (reference sequence). J lost 5 bases, V lost 2 bases, and 3 bases had no gene match. This receptor was obtained from an adult in good health. The material sequenced was peripheral blood, taken on day 0 of AZD1222 vaccination. The chain links TRBV30 to TRBJ1-2; the match to TRBD1 covers 9 bases. CDR3 nucleotide sequence: TGTGCCTGGAGTACAGGGGGCGCATATGGCTACACCTTC. Residues: CAWSTGGAYGYTF.